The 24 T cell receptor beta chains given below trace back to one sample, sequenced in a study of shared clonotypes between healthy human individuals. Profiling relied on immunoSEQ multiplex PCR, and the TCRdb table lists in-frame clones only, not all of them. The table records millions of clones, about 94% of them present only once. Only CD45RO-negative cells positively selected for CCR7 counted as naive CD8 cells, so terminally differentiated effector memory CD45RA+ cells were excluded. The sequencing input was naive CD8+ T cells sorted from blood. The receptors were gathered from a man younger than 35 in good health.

The DNA for the CDR3 is TGTGCCAGCAGTTGGGGACAGGACTATGAGCAGTTCTTC. Encoded protein: CASSWGQDYEQFF. V gene TRBV27 combines with J gene TRBJ2-1; the match to TRBD1 covers 8 bases. The germline V gene has CDR1 MNHEY and CDR2 SMNVEV (reference sequence). The CDR3 is 13 residues long. V gave up 4 bases and J gave up 8 bases; unmatched junction bases: 4.

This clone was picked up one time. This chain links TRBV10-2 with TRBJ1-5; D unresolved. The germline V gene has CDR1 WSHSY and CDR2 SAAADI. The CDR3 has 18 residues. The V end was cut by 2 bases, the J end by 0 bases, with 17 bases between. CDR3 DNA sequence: TGCGCCAGCAGTGAGACGGCAGGAGGTGGTGGTAGCAATCAGCCCCAGCATTTT. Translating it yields CASSETAGGGGSNQPQHF.

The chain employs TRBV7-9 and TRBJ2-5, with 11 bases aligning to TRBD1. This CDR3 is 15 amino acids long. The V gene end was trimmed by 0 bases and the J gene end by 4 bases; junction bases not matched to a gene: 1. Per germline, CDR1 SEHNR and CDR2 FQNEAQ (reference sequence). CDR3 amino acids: CASSLADRGLETQYF. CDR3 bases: TGTGCCAGCAGCTTAGCGGACAGGGGGCTAGAGACCCAGTACTTC.

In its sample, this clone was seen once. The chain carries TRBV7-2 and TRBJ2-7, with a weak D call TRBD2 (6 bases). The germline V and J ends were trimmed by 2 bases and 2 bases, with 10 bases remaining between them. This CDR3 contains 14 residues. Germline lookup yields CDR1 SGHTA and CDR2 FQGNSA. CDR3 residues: CASSLFAGTYEQYF. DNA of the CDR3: TGTGCCAGCAGCTTATTTGCGGGAACCTACGAGCAGTACTTC.

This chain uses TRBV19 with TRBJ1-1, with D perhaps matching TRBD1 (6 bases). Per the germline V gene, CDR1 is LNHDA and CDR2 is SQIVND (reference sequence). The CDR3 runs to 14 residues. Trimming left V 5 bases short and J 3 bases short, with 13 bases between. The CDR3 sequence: CASSWGAGYTEAFF. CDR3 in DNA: TGTGCCAGTAGTTGGGGGGCAGGGTACACTGAAGCTTTCTTT.

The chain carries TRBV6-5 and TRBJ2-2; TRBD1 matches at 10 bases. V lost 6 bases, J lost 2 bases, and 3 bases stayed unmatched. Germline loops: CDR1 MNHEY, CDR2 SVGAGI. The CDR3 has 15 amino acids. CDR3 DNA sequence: TGTGCCAGCAGCCCGACAGGGGGCAACACCGGGGAGCTGTTTTTT. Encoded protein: CASSPTGGNTGELFF.

DNA for the CDR3: TGCAGCGTCCCGCTCCAGGGGAACTATGGCTACACCTTC. Amino acids: CSVPLQGNYGYTF. This chain links TRBV29-1 with TRBJ1-2, with D maybe TRBD1 (6 bases). There are 13 residues in the CDR3. V was pared by 6 bases and J by 2 bases, with 13 bases between. CDR1 SQVTM and CDR2 ANQGSEA come from the germline V gene.

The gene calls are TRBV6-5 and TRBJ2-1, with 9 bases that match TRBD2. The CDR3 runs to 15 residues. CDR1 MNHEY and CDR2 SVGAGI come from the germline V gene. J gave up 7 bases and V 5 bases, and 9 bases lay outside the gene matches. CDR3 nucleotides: TGTGCCAGCAGTAGGCGGGAGGGCGTGGAAAATGAGCAGTTCTTC. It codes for CASSRREGVENEQFF.

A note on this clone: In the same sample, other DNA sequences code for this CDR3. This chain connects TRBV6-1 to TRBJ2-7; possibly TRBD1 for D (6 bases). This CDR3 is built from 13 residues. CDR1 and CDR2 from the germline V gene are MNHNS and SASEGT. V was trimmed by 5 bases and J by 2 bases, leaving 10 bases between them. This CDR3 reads CASSPRGTYEQYF. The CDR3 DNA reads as TGTGCCAGCAGTCCAAGGGGGACCTACGAGCAGTACTTC.

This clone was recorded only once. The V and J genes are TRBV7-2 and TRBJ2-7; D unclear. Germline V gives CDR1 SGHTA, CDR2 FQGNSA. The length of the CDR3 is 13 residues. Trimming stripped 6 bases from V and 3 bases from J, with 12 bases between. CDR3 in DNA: TGTGCCAGCAGTCCCTGGGTAAACTACGAGCAGTACTTC. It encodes CASSPWVNYEQYF.

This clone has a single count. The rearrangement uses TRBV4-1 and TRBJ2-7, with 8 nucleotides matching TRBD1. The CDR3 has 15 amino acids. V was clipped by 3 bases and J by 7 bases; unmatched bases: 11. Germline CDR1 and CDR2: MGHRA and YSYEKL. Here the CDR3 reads CASSHPRTGSEEQYF. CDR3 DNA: TGCGCCAGCAGCCACCCTCGGACAGGGTCAGAAGAGCAGTACTTC.

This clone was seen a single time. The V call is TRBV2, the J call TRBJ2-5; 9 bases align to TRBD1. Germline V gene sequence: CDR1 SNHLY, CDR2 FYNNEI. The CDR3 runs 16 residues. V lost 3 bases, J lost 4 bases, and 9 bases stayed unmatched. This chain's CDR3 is CASSDGTWGQGETQYF. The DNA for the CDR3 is TGTGCCAGCAGTGATGGGACCTGGGGACAGGGAGAGACCCAGTACTTC.

The CDR3 protein is CASSVLTDGFNYGYTF. CDR3 nucleotides: TGTGCCAGCAGCGTCCTCACGGACGGATTTAACTATGGCTACACCTTC. The chain carries TRBV9 and TRBJ1-2; no definite D call. Trimming stripped 2 bases from V and 1 base from J, with 15 bases between. CDR1 and CDR2 (germline): SGDLS, YYNGEE. The CDR3 is 16 residues long.

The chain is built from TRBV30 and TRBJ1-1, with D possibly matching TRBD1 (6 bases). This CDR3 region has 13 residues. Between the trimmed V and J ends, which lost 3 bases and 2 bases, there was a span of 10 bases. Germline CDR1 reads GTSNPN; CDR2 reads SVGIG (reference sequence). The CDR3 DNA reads TGTGCCTGGAGAGGACAGCTTAACACTGAAGCTTTCTTT. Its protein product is CAWRGQLNTEAFF.

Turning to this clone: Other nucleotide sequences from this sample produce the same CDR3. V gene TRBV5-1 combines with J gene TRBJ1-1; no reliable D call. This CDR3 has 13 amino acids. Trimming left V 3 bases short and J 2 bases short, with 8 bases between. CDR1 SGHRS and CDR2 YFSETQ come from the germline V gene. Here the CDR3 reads CASSSDTNTEAFF. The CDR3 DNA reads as TGCGCCAGCAGCTCCGACACCAACACTGAAGCTTTCTTT. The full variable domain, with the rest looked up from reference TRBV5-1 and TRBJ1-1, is KAGVTQTPRYLIKTRGQQVTLSCSPISGHRSVSWYQQTPGQGLQFLFEYFSETQRNKGNFPGRFSGRQFSNSRSEMNVSTLELGDSALYLCASSSDTNTEAFFGQGTRLTVV.

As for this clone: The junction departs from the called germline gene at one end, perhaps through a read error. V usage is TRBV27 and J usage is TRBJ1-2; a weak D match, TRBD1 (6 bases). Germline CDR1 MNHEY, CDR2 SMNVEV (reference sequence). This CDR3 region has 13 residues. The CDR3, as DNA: TGTGCCAGCACCCCCACAGGGTCTGAAAGCTACACTTTC. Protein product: CASTPTGSESYTF.

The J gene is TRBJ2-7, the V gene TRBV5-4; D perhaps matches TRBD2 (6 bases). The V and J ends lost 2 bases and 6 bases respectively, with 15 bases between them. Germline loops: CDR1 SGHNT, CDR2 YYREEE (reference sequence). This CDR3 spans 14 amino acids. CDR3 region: CASSFWGEGPEQYF. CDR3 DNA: TGTGCCAGCAGCTTCTGGGGGGAAGGGCCCGAGCAGTACTTC.

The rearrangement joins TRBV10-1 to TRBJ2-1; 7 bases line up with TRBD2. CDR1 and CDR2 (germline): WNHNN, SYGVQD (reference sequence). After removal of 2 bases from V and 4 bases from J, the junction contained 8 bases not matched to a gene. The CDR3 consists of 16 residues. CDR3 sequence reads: CASSEPTAGDYNEQFF. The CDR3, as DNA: TGCGCCAGCAGTGAGCCTACTGCGGGGGATTACAATGAGCAGTTCTTC.

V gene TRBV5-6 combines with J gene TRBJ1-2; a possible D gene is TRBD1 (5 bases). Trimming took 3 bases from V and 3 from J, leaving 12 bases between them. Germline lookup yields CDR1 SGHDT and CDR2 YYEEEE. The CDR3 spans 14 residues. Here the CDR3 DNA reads TGTGCCAGCAGCTCCGGACAAAATTACTATGGCTACACCTTC. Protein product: CASSSGQNYYGYTF.

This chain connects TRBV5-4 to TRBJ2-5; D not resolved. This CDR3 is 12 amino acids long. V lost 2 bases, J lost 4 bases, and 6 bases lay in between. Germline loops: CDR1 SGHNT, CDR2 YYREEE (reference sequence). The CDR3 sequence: CASSLSGETQYF. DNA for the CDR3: TGTGCCAGCAGCTTATCCGGAGAGACCCAGTACTTC.

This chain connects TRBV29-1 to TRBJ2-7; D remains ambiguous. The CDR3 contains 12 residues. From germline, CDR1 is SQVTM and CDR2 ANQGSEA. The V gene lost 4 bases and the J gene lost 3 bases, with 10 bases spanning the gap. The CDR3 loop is CSVVAEDYEQYF. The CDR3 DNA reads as TGCAGCGTTGTGGCGGAAGACTACGAGCAGTACTTC.

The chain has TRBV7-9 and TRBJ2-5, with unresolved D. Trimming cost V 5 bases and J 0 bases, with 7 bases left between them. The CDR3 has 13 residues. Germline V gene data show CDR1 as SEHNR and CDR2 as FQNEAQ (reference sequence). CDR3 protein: CASSPPHQETQYF. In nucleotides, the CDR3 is TGTGCCAGCAGCCCACCCCACCAAGAGACCCAGTACTTC.

The DNA of the CDR3 is TGTGCCAGCAGCTCTCCCTTTAGCGGGGCCTACGAGCAGTACTTC. Translated: CASSSPFSGAYEQYF. This chain links TRBV11-2 with TRBJ2-7; 8 nucleotides align to TRBD2. The CDR3 is 15 amino acids. Germline V lookup: CDR1 SGHAT, CDR2 FQNNGV. V shed 4 bases and J 2 bases; nucleotides not matched to a gene: 7. Filled out from reference TRBV11-2 and TRBJ2-7, the complete variable domain reads EAGVAQSPRYKIIEKRQSVAFWCNPISGHATLYWYQQILGQGPKLLIQFQNNGVVDDSQLPKDRFSAERLKGVDSTLKIQPAKLEDSAVYLCASSSPFSGAYEQYFGPGTRLTVT.

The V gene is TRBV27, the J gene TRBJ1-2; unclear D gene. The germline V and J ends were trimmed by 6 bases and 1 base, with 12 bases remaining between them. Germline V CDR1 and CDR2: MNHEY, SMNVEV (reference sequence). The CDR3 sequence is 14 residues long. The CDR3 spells CASRSLGSNYGYTF. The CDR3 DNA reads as TGTGCCAGCAGATCACTCGGCAGTAACTATGGCTACACCTTC.